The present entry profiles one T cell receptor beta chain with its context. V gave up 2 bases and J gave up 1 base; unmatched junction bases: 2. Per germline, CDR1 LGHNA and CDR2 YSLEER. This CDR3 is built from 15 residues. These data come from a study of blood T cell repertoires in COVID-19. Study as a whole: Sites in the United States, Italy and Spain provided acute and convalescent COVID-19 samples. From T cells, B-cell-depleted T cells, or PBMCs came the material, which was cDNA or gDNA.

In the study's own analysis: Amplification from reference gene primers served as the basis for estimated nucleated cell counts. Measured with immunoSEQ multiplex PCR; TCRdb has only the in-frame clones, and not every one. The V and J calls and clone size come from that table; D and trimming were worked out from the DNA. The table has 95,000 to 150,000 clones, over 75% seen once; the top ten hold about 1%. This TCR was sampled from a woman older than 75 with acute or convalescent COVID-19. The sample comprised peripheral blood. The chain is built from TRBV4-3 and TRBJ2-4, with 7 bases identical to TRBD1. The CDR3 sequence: CASSQLQGAKNIQYF. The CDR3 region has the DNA TGCGCCAGCAGCCAACTACAGGGGGCCAAAAACATTCAGTACTTC.